The rows below give T cell receptor beta chains drawn from one sample of a study of cytomegalovirus exposure and HLA in healthy donors. Profiling relied on immunoSEQ multiplex PCR, and the TCRdb table lists in-frame clones only, not all of them. This sample has approximately 160,000 clones, with roughly 80% found just once. What was sequenced was PBMCs. The receptors stem from a man aged 18 to 35 in good health and CMV-seronegative. Each CDR3 is given with its conserved first and last residue. Fields, in order: D gene, J gene, V gene, clone size, CDR3 protein, CDR3 DNA. The D gene is left open where the match is weak. A row's size may be missing; if present it is once, few, many or a size class.

D: -
J: TRBJ2-7
V: TRBV10-1
size: -
CDR3: CASSFAGYRDSSYEQYF
DNA: TGCGCCAGCAGTTTCGCAGGGTATCGAGATAGCTCCTACGAGCAGTACTTC

D: -
J: TRBJ1-2
V: TRBV2
size: -
CDR3: CASSKGNYGYTF
DNA: TGTGCCAGCAGTAAGGGGAACTATGGCTACACCTTC

D: -
J: TRBJ2-3
V: TRBV18
size: -
CDR3: CASSQLEFADTQYF
DNA: TGTGCCAGCTCCCAACTAGAATTTGCAGATACGCAGTATTTT

D: -
J: TRBJ2-7
V: TRBV11-1
size: -
CDR3: CASSRQGVFSYEQYF
DNA: TGTGCCAGCAGTAGACAAGGGGTTTTCTCCTACGAGCAGTACTTC

D: TRBD1
J: TRBJ2-2
V: TRBV7-2
size: -
CDR3: CASTRTGGASGELFF
DNA: TGTGCCAGCACGAGGACAGGGGGCGCGTCCGGGGAGCTGTTTTTT

D: -
J: TRBJ2-7
V: TRBV6-5
size: -
CDR3: CASSQGHEQYF
DNA: TGTGCCAGCAGCCAGGGGCACGAGCAGTACTTC

D: -
J: TRBJ2-1
V: TRBV4-3
size: -
CDR3: CASSPQGGPNNEQFF
DNA: TGCGCCAGCAGCCCCCAGGGGGGTCCAAACAATGAGCAGTTCTTC

D: -
J: TRBJ2-1
V: TRBV6-5
size: -
CDR3: CASSPGDSSYNEQFF
DNA: TGTGCCAGCAGTCCCGGTGATAGCTCCTACAATGAGCAGTTCTTC

D: -
J: TRBJ1-4
V: TRBV6-5
size: -
CDR3: CASSYIGGAGGEKLFF
DNA: TGTGCCAGCAGTTACATTGGGGGGGCTGGGGGTGAAAAACTGTTTTTT

D: TRBD2
J: TRBJ2-5
V: TRBV7-2
size: -
CDR3: CASSRGGGETQYF
DNA: TGTGCCAGCAGCCGTGGGGGGGGAGAGACCCAGTACTTC

D: TRBD1
J: TRBJ1-2
V: TRBV4-2
size: -
CDR3: CASSYRGSSGYTF
DNA: TGTGCCAGCAGCTACAGGGGGTCGAGTGGCTACACCTTC

D: -
J: TRBJ2-1
V: TRBV5-4
size: -
CDR3: CASSLTDNEQFF
DNA: TGTGCCAGCAGCTTAACAGACAATGAGCAGTTCTTC

D: TRBD1
J: TRBJ2-5
V: TRBV7-3
size: -
CDR3: CASSPRGTGWGETQYF
DNA: TGTGCCAGCAGCCCAAGGGGGACAGGGTGGGGAGAGACCCAGTACTTC

D: TRBD1
J: TRBJ1-1
V: TRBV11-3
size: -
CDR3: CASSLGDRGDTEAFF
DNA: TGTGCCAGCAGCTTAGGGGACAGGGGCGACACTGAAGCTTTCTTT

D: -
J: TRBJ1-5
V: TRBV27
size: once
CDR3: CASSRRGFDQPQHF
DNA: TGTGCCAGCAGTCGCAGGGGTTTCGATCAGCCCCAGCATTTT

D: -
J: TRBJ2-3
V: TRBV15
size: -
CDR3: CATSRQSPDTQYF
DNA: TGTGCCACCAGCAGACAAAGCCCAGATACGCAGTATTTT

D: TRBD1
J: TRBJ1-2
V: TRBV19
size: once
CDR3: CASSIHTGTANYGYTF
DNA: TGTGCCAGTAGTATTCATACCGGGACAGCTAACTATGGCTACACCTTC

D: -
J: TRBJ1-5
V: TRBV6-4
size: -
CDR3: CASTRVPDQPQHF
DNA: TGTGCCAGCACCAGGGTCCCCGATCAGCCCCAGCATTTT

D: TRBD2
J: TRBJ2-1
V: TRBV18
size: -
CDR3: CASGPAGDEQFF
DNA: TGTGCCAGCGGCCCAGCGGGGGATGAGCAGTTCTTC

D: -
J: TRBJ1-5
V: TRBV6-5
size: -
CDR3: CASSYSQQDQPQHF
DNA: TGTGCCAGCAGTTACTCGCAACAGGATCAGCCCCAGCATTTT

D: -
J: TRBJ1-5
V: TRBV6-1
size: -
CDR3: CASRGANQPQHF
DNA: TGTGCCAGCAGGGGGGCCAATCAGCCCCAGCATTTT

D: TRBD2
J: TRBJ2-3
V: TRBV6-6
size: -
CDR3: CASKSSGGTDTQYF
DNA: TGTGCCAGCAAGTCTAGCGGGGGCACAGATACGCAGTATTTT

D: -
J: TRBJ2-7
V: TRBV7-8
size: -
CDR3: CASSPLSGVHYEQYF
DNA: TGTGCCAGCAGCCCACTTTCCGGGGTCCATTACGAGCAGTACTTC

D: TRBD1
J: TRBJ2-1
V: TRBV13
size: -
CDR3: CASSSLRTGKGYEQFF
DNA: TGTGCCAGCAGCTCACTCCGGACAGGGAAGGGATATGAGCAGTTCTTC

D: TRBD1
J: TRBJ2-5
V: TRBV7-2
size: -
CDR3: CASSLAQGRETQYF
DNA: TGTGCCAGCAGCTTAGCACAGGGGCGAGAGACCCAGTACTTC

D: -
J: TRBJ2-1
V: TRBV5-1
size: -
CDR3: CASSLELVGDEQFF
DNA: TGCGCCAGCAGCTTGGAGCTAGTCGGTGATGAGCAGTTCTTC

D: -
J: TRBJ2-5
V: TRBV9
size: -
CDR3: CASSLLDSGGETQYF
DNA: TGTGCCAGCAGCCTGCTGGACAGCGGAGGAGAGACCCAGTACTTC

D: -
J: TRBJ1-2
V: TRBV6-5
size: -
CDR3: CASSYSGIHYGYTF
DNA: TGTGCCAGCAGTTATTCCGGGATCCACTATGGCTACACCTTC

D: TRBD1
J: TRBJ2-7
V: TRBV11-2
size: once
CDR3: CASSLRGGLYEQYF
DNA: TGTGCCAGCAGCTTACGAGGGGGCCTATACGAGCAGTACTTC

D: -
J: TRBJ1-4
V: TRBV4-1
size: -
CDR3: CASSQEAQATLEKLFF
DNA: TGCGCCAGCAGCCAAGAGGCCCAGGCCACCCTTGAAAAACTGTTTTTT

D: TRBD2
J: TRBJ2-1
V: TRBV7-3
size: few
CDR3: CASSSGLAGLNEQFF
DNA: TGTGCCAGCAGCTCAGGACTAGCGGGACTCAATGAGCAGTTCTTC

D: TRBD1
J: TRBJ1-2
V: TRBV7-2
size: -
CDR3: CASSLAPRDSLGYTF
DNA: TGTGCCAGCAGCTTGGCCCCCCGGGACAGTTTAGGCTACACCTTC

D: TRBD1
J: TRBJ1-6
V: TRBV19
size: -
CDR3: CASRIRDRYNSPLHF
DNA: TGTGCCAGTAGAATCCGGGACAGATATAATTCACCCCTCCACTTT

D: -
J: TRBJ2-3
V: TRBV7-3
size: -
CDR3: CASSSTGHTDTQYF
DNA: TGTGCCAGCAGCTCGACGGGACATACAGATACGCAGTATTTT

D: TRBD1
J: TRBJ2-3
V: TRBV27
size: -
CDR3: CASSPRTGRSTDTQYF
DNA: TGTGCCAGCAGTCCACGGACAGGGAGGAGTACAGATACGCAGTATTTT

D: -
J: TRBJ2-7
V: TRBV7-6
size: -
CDR3: CASSLAGQAGYEQYF
DNA: TGTGCCAGCAGCTTAGCGGGGCAGGCAGGCTACGAGCAGTACTTC

D: -
J: TRBJ2-1
V: TRBV7-9
size: -
CDR3: CASSLASVLAQSSYNEQFF
DNA: TGTGCCAGCAGCTTAGCTTCAGTATTAGCCCAGAGCTCCTACAATGAGCAGTTCTTC

D: -
J: TRBJ2-2
V: TRBV19
size: -
CDR3: CASSIQNTGELFF
DNA: TGTGCCAGTAGTATACAGAACACCGGGGAGCTGTTTTTT

D: -
J: TRBJ2-7
V: TRBV27
size: -
CDR3: CASSLLGQTYEQYF
DNA: TGTGCCAGCAGTTTATTGGGGCAGACCTACGAGCAGTACTTC

D: TRBD1
J: TRBJ2-7
V: TRBV27
size: once
CDR3: CASRPGQGARIFYEQYF
DNA: TGTGCCAGCAGACCTGGACAGGGGGCCAGGATTTTCTACGAGCAGTACTTC

D: -
J: TRBJ1-4
V: TRBV6-5
size: -
CDR3: CASSYSGQPNEKLFF
DNA: TGTGCCAGCAGTTACTCTGGACAGCCGAATGAAAAACTGTTTTTT

D: -
J: TRBJ2-5
V: TRBV7-6
size: -
CDR3: CASSSRGETQYF
DNA: TGTGCCAGCAGCTCCCGGGGAGAGACCCAGTACTTC

D: TRBD1
J: TRBJ1-2
V: TRBV2
size: -
CDR3: CASTRDSLYGYTF
DNA: TGTGCCAGCACACGGGACAGCCTCTATGGCTACACCTTC

D: -
J: TRBJ2-1
V: TRBV27
size: -
CDR3: CASRPRLPTYNEQFF
DNA: TGTGCCAGCAGGCCTCGACTACCCACCTACAATGAGCAGTTCTTC